This is a list of T cell receptor beta chains from one sample in a study of blood T cells in healthy people across ages. MiXCR, applied by TCRdb to the 5' RACE reads, yields one record per CDR3 protein. Here the sample spans 1,800,000 or so distinct CDR3 sequences, about two fifths being singletons. Material for sequencing was blood. The source of these receptors is a human donor in good health. CDR3s include the opening cysteine and the closing phenylalanine or tryptophan. The D gene is left open where the match is weak. The size field is filled for only some rows; it gives once, few, many or a size class.

V gene	clone size	J gene	D gene	CDR3 protein	CDR3 DNA
TRBV5-1	.	TRBJ2-1	.	CASSPTGPDYNEQFF	TGCGCCAGCAGCCCTACGGGACCAGACTACAATGAGCAGTTCTTC
TRBV4-3	few	TRBJ2-1	TRBD2	CASSQGTSGVRYEQFF	TGCGCCAGCAGCCAGGGTACTAGCGGGGTTCGGTATGAGCAGTTCTTC
TRBV5-1	.	TRBJ1-1	.	CASSHNRVNTEAFF	TGCGCCAGCAGCCATAACAGGGTGAACACTGAAGCTTTCTTT
TRBV4-3	few	TRBJ1-2	TRBD1	CASSPGQGISYGYTF	TGCGCCAGCAGCCCCGGACAGGGGATAAGCTATGGCTACACCTTC
TRBV2	.	TRBJ1-6	TRBD1	CASSPLDRVLHF	TGTGCCAGCAGTCCCCTCGACAGGGTCCTCCACTTT
TRBV25-1	few	TRBJ2-7	.	CASSEYFGTTSSYEQYF	TGTGCCAGCAGTGAATATTTTGGGACAACCTCTTCCTACGAGCAGTACTTC
TRBV5-1	few	TRBJ2-7	.	CASSLTGNAYEQYF	TGTGCCAGCAGCTTGACAGGCAATGCCTACGAGCAGTACTTC
TRBV4-3	.	TRBJ2-2	TRBD1	CASSPTGARGELFF	TGCGCCAGCAGCCCGACAGGGGCCCGGGGGGAGCTGTTTTTT
TRBV12-3/TRBV12-4	.	TRBJ2-2	.	CASSFQINTGELFF	TGTGCCAGCAGTTTTCAGATAAACACCGGGGAGCTGTTTTTT
TRBV20-1	.	TRBJ2-4	.	CSARHPRIAKNIQYF	TGCAGTGCTAGACACCCCCGAATAGCCAAAAACATTCAGTACTTC
TRBV5-1	few	TRBJ2-1	TRBD1	CASSVTGDRSYNEQFF	TGCGCCAGCAGCGTAACAGGGGATCGGTCCTACAATGAGCAGTTCTTC
TRBV7-6	many	TRBJ2-3	.	CASSLGPQGVDTQYF	TGTGCCAGCAGCTTAGGACCACAGGGCGTAGATACGCAGTATTTT
TRBV29-1	.	TRBJ1-2	.	CSVEASYTF	TGCAGCGTTGAGGCTTCCTACACCTTC
TRBV27	once	TRBJ2-1	.	CASSSRKGALSYNEQFF	TGTGCCAGCAGTTCTAGAAAGGGAGCCCTTTCCTACAATGAGCAGTTCTTC
TRBV7-8	.	TRBJ2-1	TRBD1	CASSPGTGVLGEQFF	TGTGCCAGCAGCCCCGGGACAGGGGTTCTGGGCGAGCAGTTCTTC
TRBV7-9	.	TRBJ2-1	.	CASSAPGHTYNEQFF	TGTGCCAGCAGCGCACCGGGACACACATACAATGAGCAGTTCTTC
TRBV4-1	.	TRBJ2-7	.	CASSQFVGGGYEQYF	TGCGCCAGCAGCCAATTTGTGGGGGGAGGTTACGAGCAGTACTTC
TRBV7-8	.	TRBJ2-1	.	CASSFSQRYNEQFF	TGTGCCAGCAGCTTCTCTCAGCGGTACAATGAGCAGTTCTTC
TRBV4-3	.	TRBJ2-1	TRBD2	CASSQEAVAGYNEQFF	TGCGCCAGCAGCCAAGAGGCGGTAGCGGGGTACAATGAGCAGTTCTTC
TRBV7-9	many	TRBJ2-7	.	CASSYPSSYEQYF	TGTGCCAGCAGCTACCCGAGCTCCTACGAGCAGTACTTC
TRBV4-2	few	TRBJ2-7	.	CASSRDVSGPTYEQYF	TGTGCCAGCAGCCGCGACGTTAGCGGACCCACCTACGAGCAGTACTTC
TRBV5-1	.	TRBJ1-2	TRBD1	CASSLAVTGGYGYTF	TGCGCCAGCAGCTTGGCCGTGACAGGGGGCTATGGCTACACCTTC
TRBV6-5	.	TRBJ2-5	.	CASSKMYQETQYF	TGTGCCAGCAGTAAAATGTACCAAGAGACCCAGTACTTC
TRBV7-2	.	TRBJ2-5	.	CASSIDPRETQYF	TGTGCCAGCAGCATAGACCCTCGGGAGACCCAGTACTTC
TRBV25-1	.	TRBJ2-7	.	CASSEYSRGAYEQYF	TGTGCCAGCAGTGAATATAGCAGGGGAGCCTACGAGCAGTACTTC
TRBV14	.	TRBJ1-2	.	CASSQDYGRANYGYTF	TGTGCCAGCAGCCAAGATTACGGACGAGCTAACTATGGCTACACCTTC
TRBV28	.	TRBJ2-3	TRBD2	CASTELSGGVNTDTQYF	TGTGCCAGCACTGAACTTAGCGGGGGGGTTAACACAGATACGCAGTATTTT
TRBV12-3/TRBV12-4	.	TRBJ2-3	TRBD2	CASSLPTSGRYTQYF	TGTGCCAGCAGTTTGCCGACTAGCGGGAGATATACGCAGTATTTT
TRBV19	.	TRBJ2-7	TRBD1	CASIGTGIYEQYF	TGTGCCAGTATCGGGACAGGCATCTACGAGCAGTACTTC
TRBV28	few	TRBJ1-2	.	CAASPLINHGYTF	TGTGCCGCCTCCCCGCTTATTAACCATGGCTACACCTTC
TRBV7-2	.	TRBJ2-7	.	CASSLGSPEYSYEQYF	TGTGCCAGCAGCTTAGGCTCGCCGGAGTATTCCTACGAGCAGTACTTC
TRBV30	.	TRBJ2-7	.	CARTRDRGTEQYF	TGTGCCCGAACGAGGGATAGGGGGACCGAGCAGTACTTC
TRBV2	.	TRBJ2-7	TRBD2	CASRPGLGVEQYF	TGTGCCAGCAGGCCGGGACTAGGGGTCGAGCAGTACTTC
TRBV7-6	.	TRBJ2-1	TRBD2	CASSLLWASGGAFYEQFF	TGTGCCAGCAGCTTACTCTGGGCTAGCGGGGGGGCCTTCTATGAGCAGTTCTTC
TRBV18	.	TRBJ2-6	.	CASSPRNSGANVPTF	TGTGCCAGCTCACCAAGAAACTCTGGGGCCAACGTCCCGACTTTC
TRBV20-1	.	TRBJ2-3	TRBD2	CSARSSGAYTDTQYF	TGCAGTGCTAGATCCAGCGGGGCGTACACAGATACGCAGTATTTT
TRBV12-3/TRBV12-4	.	TRBJ2-2	TRBD1	CASSFVTGSTGELFF	TGTGCCAGCAGTTTCGTGACAGGGAGCACCGGGGAGCTGTTTTTT
TRBV14	.	TRBJ2-5	.	CASSGFNTPGEQYF	TGTGCCAGCAGCGGTTTCAATACCCCGGGAGAGCAGTACTTC
TRBV6-1	.	TRBJ1-1	.	CASTSWRAFF	TGTGCCAGCACTAGTTGGAGAGCTTTCTTT
TRBV7-9	.	TRBJ1-4	.	CASRQGDEKLFF	TGTGCCAGCCGCCAGGGAGATGAAAAACTGTTTTTT
TRBV29-1	.	TRBJ1-1	.	CSVVGSPTEAFF	TGCAGCGTGGTTGGCTCCCCCACTGAAGCTTTCTTT
TRBV6-6	.	TRBJ2-3	.	CASGGPTSHTQYF	TGTGCCAGCGGGGGGCCTACATCGCATACGCAGTATTTT
TRBV12-3/TRBV12-4	.	TRBJ2-7	.	CASSFSLFGEQYF	TGTGCCAGCAGTTTTAGCTTGTTTGGGGAGCAGTACTTC
TRBV10-3	.	TRBJ2-7	TRBD1	CAISESLTGGPLIEQYF	TGTGCCATCAGTGAGTCTTTGACAGGGGGCCCCCTAATCGAGCAGTACTTC
TRBV29-1	few	TRBJ2-1	.	CSVEGTTAPSYNEQFF	TGCAGCGTTGAAGGGACGACGGCTCCTTCCTACAATGAGCAGTTCTTC
TRBV10-3	.	TRBJ2-7	.	CAISDPGLSYGQYF	TGTGCCATCAGTGACCCCGGGCTAAGCTACGGGCAGTACTTC
TRBV27	few	TRBJ2-7	.	CASRPQRTYLYEQYF	TGTGCCAGCCGCCCCCAGCGGACCTACCTATACGAGCAGTACTTC
TRBV28	.	TRBJ1-1	.	CAIGGRAPFEAFF	TGTGCCATCGGTGGGCGAGCCCCCTTTGAAGCTTTCTTT
TRBV7-3	.	TRBJ2-1	.	CASSLTISAANEQFF	TGTGCCAGCAGCTTAACGATTAGTGCCGCCAATGAGCAGTTCTTC
TRBV5-1	.	TRBJ2-4	.	CASSLYMDIQYF	TGCGCCAGCAGCTTGTATATGGACATTCAGTACTTC